This T cell receptor beta chain was sequenced during a study of identical twins. TCRdb passed the 5' RACE reads through MiXCR, listing each CDR3 protein once. This table has 220,000 or so distinct CDR3 sequences, roughly 7% appearing once. General study results and limits: Among out-of-frame alpha sequences shared by twins, low generation probability occurred in excess. Excess twin sharing in beta out-of-frame sequences was weaker. In drawing conclusions, the study used cross-sectional statistical analysis and did not follow the same donors. Recombination models fit unrelated individuals' TCR alpha sharing but underestimated twins'.

Germline V lookup: CDR1 MNHNS, CDR2 SASEGT. The CDR3 sequence is 13 residues long. J gave up 4 bases and V 8 bases, and 8 bases lay outside the gene matches. This clonotype was observed a few times. Its specificity is not known. These records were also assigned to another study, of yellow fever vaccine responses in identical twins.

The chain uses TRBV6-1 and TRBJ2-7; 7 bases fit TRBD2. The source is a woman aged 18-29 years in good health. Sequences were obtained from memory (CD45RO+) T cells sorted from blood. CDR3 region: CASGTVGGYEQYF. CDR3 DNA: TGTGCCAGCGGCACGGTCGGGGGGTACGAGCAGTACTTC.